Listed below are T cell receptor beta chains from one sample, sequenced in a study of cytomegalovirus exposure and HLA in healthy donors. Sequencing was performed with immunoSEQ multiplex PCR; in TCRdb, only in-frame clones are kept and a portion is missing. The sample gives over 200,000 clones, 88% of which show up once; approximately 2.9% is in the top ten. The sample comprised PBMCs. Receptors were obtained from a woman aged 18-29 years in good health and CMV-seronegative. Both conserved end residues are part of each CDR3. A D gene is named only where the DNA matches it firmly. Size values are once, few and many counts, or a class for expanded clones, and some rows have none.

clone size	D gene	V gene	J gene	CDR3 DNA	CDR3 protein
-	-	TRBV5-6	TRBJ1-2	TGTGCCAGCAGACGGACAGAGGATTATGGCTACACCTTC	CASRRTEDYGYTF
-	TRBD2	TRBV9	TRBJ2-3	TGTGCCAGCAGCGATACTAGCGGGTACACAGATACGCAGTATTTT	CASSDTSGYTDTQYF
-	-	TRBV5-5	TRBJ1-2	TGTGCCAGCAGCTTGGGAGGGGGAACCGCTGGCTACACCTTC	CASSLGGGTAGYTF
-	TRBD2	TRBV4-1	TRBJ2-3	TGCGCCAGCAGCCATTTAGCGGGAGCAGATACGCAGTATTTT	CASSHLAGADTQYF
-	TRBD2	TRBV5-1	TRBJ2-7	TGCGCCAGCAGCACGGGGACTAGCGGGAGTCGGTTCGAGCAGTACTTC	CASSTGTSGSRFEQYF
once	-	TRBV5-6	TRBJ2-5	TGTGCCAGCAGCTGGGGGGGCGTACAGACCCAGTACTTC	CASSWGGVQTQYF
-	-	TRBV5-1	TRBJ1-1	TGCGCCAGCAGCTTTCAGGGAGGCAACACTGAAGCTTTCTTT	CASSFQGGNTEAFF
-	TRBD2	TRBV5-1	TRBJ2-3	TGCGCCAGCAGCTCTAGCGGGACCCCGCCCACAGATACGCAGTATTTT	CASSSSGTPPTDTQYF
-	-	TRBV7-2	TRBJ2-7	TGTGCCAGCAGCTTAGTGGGCCTAAGCTACGAGCAGTACTTC	CASSLVGLSYEQYF
-	-	TRBV27	TRBJ2-1	TGTGCCAGCAGTTTGAGCGGGCCCTACAATGAGCAGTTCTTC	CASSLSGPYNEQFF
-	TRBD1	TRBV27	TRBJ2-7	TGTGCCAGCAGTTTATCTTTTTCGGGACAGGTGACCTACGAGCAGTACTTC	CASSLSFSGQVTYEQYF
-	-	TRBV6-1	TRBJ1-5	TGTGCCAGCAGTGTTTCCGGGGAAAATCAGCCCCAGCATTTT	CASSVSGENQPQHF
-	-	TRBV19	TRBJ2-5	TGTGCCAGTAGTATTGATGACAGGCTGGGGCTCCAAGAGACCCAGTACTTC	CASSIDDRLGLQETQYF
once	TRBD2	TRBV11-2	TRBJ2-1	TGTGCCAGCAGCTTAGAGGGCATAGCGGGAGATGAGCAGTTCTTC	CASSLEGIAGDEQFF
once	TRBD1	TRBV18	TRBJ2-3	TGTGCCAGCCCACCAGACAGGGAAGGCACAGATACGCAGTATTTT	CASPPDREGTDTQYF
-	-	TRBV28	TRBJ2-1	TGTGCCAGCAGCCGGACTCGGTCGAGGCAGTTCTTC	CASSRTRSRQFF
-	-	TRBV28	TRBJ1-3	TGTGCCAGCAGTCCAATACAGGCACCCTCTGGAAACACCATATATTTT	CASSPIQAPSGNTIYF
-	TRBD2	TRBV9	TRBJ2-5	TGTGCCAGCAGCCCCTTTGCGGGAGGCCTCCAAGAGACCCAGTACTTC	CASSPFAGGLQETQYF
-	TRBD1	TRBV28	TRBJ1-2	TGTGCCAGCAGGATGGGACAGGGATATGGCTACACCTTC	CASRMGQGYGYTF
-	-	TRBV29-1	TRBJ2-7	TGCAGCGTTGAAATCCGGGGAGCACCATCCTACGAGCAGTACTTC	CSVEIRGAPSYEQYF
-	TRBD1	TRBV2	TRBJ1-1	TGTGCCAGCAGTCCATACCCGGGACAGGGGAACACTGAAGCTTTCTTT	CASSPYPGQGNTEAFF
-	TRBD2	TRBV19	TRBJ2-1	TGTGCCAGTAACCCAATAGCGGGAGACTCCTACAATGAGCAGTTCTTC	CASNPIAGDSYNEQFF
-	TRBD1	TRBV27	TRBJ1-5	TGTGCCAGCAGTTTAGGGACAGGGGGCAATCAGCCCCAGCATTTT	CASSLGTGGNQPQHF
once	-	TRBV2	TRBJ2-5	TGTGCCAGCAGTGCCCGGGAGACCCAGTACTTC	CASSARETQYF
once	-	TRBV6-5	TRBJ1-1	TGTGCCAGCAGTTACTCGGTGACGGCCGGCAGGGAAGCTTTCTTT	CASSYSVTAGREAFF
-	TRBD1	TRBV2	TRBJ1-1	TGTGCCAGCAGAAGGGGACAGGGGCTAACTGAAGCTTTCTTT	CASRRGQGLTEAFF
-	TRBD2	TRBV29-1	TRBJ2-7	TGCAGCGTTGAATATTTAGCGGGAGATAACGAGCAGTACTTC	CSVEYLAGDNEQYF
-	-	TRBV7-9	TRBJ2-2	TGTGCCAGCAGCGCATACCGGGTTACAAAGGCCTCCGGGGAGCTGTTTTTT	CASSAYRVTKASGELFF
-	-	TRBV6-5	TRBJ2-7	TGTGCCAGCAGGACCGCTCGCGGAGAGTCCTACGAGCAGTACTTC	CASRTARGESYEQYF
-	-	TRBV21-1	TRBJ2-3	TGTGCCAGCAGCCGAAGGGGACTAGCGGGATGGAGGAGCACAGATACGCAGTATTTT	CASSRRGLAGWRSTDTQYF
-	-	TRBV19	TRBJ1-5	TGTGCCAGTAGCCTGCTAGATCAGCCCCAGCATTTT	CASSLLDQPQHF
-	TRBD1	TRBV4-1	TRBJ2-7	TGCGCCAGCAGCCAGCCGGGACAGGGCCTGGGTGAGCAGTACTTC	CASSQPGQGLGEQYF
-	-	TRBV27	TRBJ2-1	TGTGCCAGCAGCGCCTACAATGAGCAGTTCTTC	CASSAYNEQFF
-	-	TRBV6-5	TRBJ1-1	TGTGCCAGCAGTTACTCCGGGGTGGGGGCTCCCTTCTTT	CASSYSGVGAPFF
-	-	TRBV28	TRBJ1-5	TGTGCCAGCAGTTCAGGGCCGCGGCCCCAGCATTTT	CASSSGPRPQHF
-	TRBD1	TRBV28	TRBJ2-7	TGTGCCAGCAGTTTTTACCAGGGGGCCTCCTACGAGCAGTACTTC	CASSFYQGASYEQYF
-	-	TRBV5-1	TRBJ2-7	TGCGCCAGCAGCCCCGTCGGGGACGAGCAGTACTTC	CASSPVGDEQYF
-	TRBD2	TRBV6-7	TRBJ2-1	TGTGCCAGCAGTTACTCGAATGGGCGTCTAGCGGGAACCACTAAGGTGGATGAGCAGTTCTTC	CASSYSNGRLAGTTKVDEQFF
once	TRBD1	TRBV4-1	TRBJ1-1	TGCGCCAGCAGCCTAGGGGGCAGGGCGAACACTGAAGCTTTCTTT	CASSLGGRANTEAFF
many	-	TRBV9	TRBJ2-2	TGTGCCAGCAGCGTTCCGGGGACCGGGGAGCTGTTTTTT	CASSVPGTGELFF
once	-	TRBV2	TRBJ2-5	TGTGCCAGCAGTGACCAGGGCTCCCAGTACTTC	CASSDQGSQYF
-	-	TRBV7-3	TRBJ2-1	TGTGCCAGCAGCCCCTCGGGACTTCTCAATGAGCAGTTCTTC	CASSPSGLLNEQFF